These 20 T cell receptor beta chains came from one sample sequenced in a study of blood T cell repertoires in COVID-19. The protocol was immunoSEQ multiplex PCR, while the TCRdb copy is restricted to in-frame clones and leaves out a portion. The sample includes 18,000 or so clones, 81% of them seen just once. Source material: peripheral blood. Source of these receptors: a middle-aged man with active or convalescent COVID-19.

The chain uses TRBV10-3 and TRBJ1-5, with D tentatively TRBD1 (5 bases). There are 14 residues in the CDR3. The ends were cut back, 3 bases at V and 12 bases at J, with 18 bases in the middle. Germline V gene sequence: CDR1 ENHRY, CDR2 SYGVKD. The CDR3 reads CAISDVSGTGLQHF. The CDR3 region has the DNA TGTGCCATCAGTGACGTGAGTGGCACGGGACTCCAGCATTTT.

The rearrangement uses TRBV7-2 and TRBJ2-1; 9 bases fit TRBD1. The junction had 11 bases not matched to a gene; V was cut back by 4 bases and J by 4 bases. This CDR3 is 17 amino acids long. CDR1 is SGHTA, CDR2 FQGNSA, per germline. CDR3 nucleotides: TGTGCCAGCAGCTACGGGGCCGGGACAGGGTTTTACAATGAGCAGTTCTTC. It yields the protein CASSYGAGTGFYNEQFF.

This chain uses TRBV7-2 with TRBJ2-1; 8 bases agree with TRBD2. This CDR3 spans 15 amino acids. V was pared by 5 bases and J by 5 bases, with 8 bases of the junction left unmatched. Germline values: CDR1 SGHTA, CDR2 FQGNSA. CDR3 in amino acids: CASSLGLELNNEQFF. CDR3 sequence (DNA): TGTGCCAGCAGCCTGGGACTAGAGTTGAACAATGAGCAGTTCTTC.

This sequence joins TRBV5-4 and TRBJ1-1; TRBD1 agrees at 8 bases. CDR1 is SGHNT, CDR2 YYREEE, per germline (reference sequence). Trimming took 3 bases from V and 4 from J; bases not matched to a gene: 8. The CDR3 has 15 residues. The CDR3 is CASSSTGGPITEAFF. DNA for the CDR3: TGTGCCAGCAGCTCAACAGGGGGACCCATCACTGAAGCTTTCTTT.

This clone was seen only once. The CDR3 sequence: CASSLQGAWRREETGELFF. CDR3 coding DNA: TGTGCCAGCAGTCTACAAGGGGCTTGGCGTCGGGAGGAGACCGGGGAGCTGTTTTTT. This chain connects TRBV7-9 to TRBJ2-2, with TRBD2 matching 7 bases. Trimming removed 6 bases from V and 5 bases from J; junction bases left unmatched: 21. The CDR3 spans 19 residues. Germline CDR1 SEHNR, CDR2 FQNEAQ (reference sequence).

The CDR3 loop reads CASSPAWTSGELFF. The DNA of the CDR3 is TGCGCCAGCAGCCCGGCCTGGACATCCGGGGAGCTGTTTTTT. V and J are TRBV5-1 and TRBJ2-2; possible D gene TRBD1, 5 bases. The CDR3 extends over 14 amino acids. The V end was cut by 4 bases, the J end by 6 bases, with 13 bases between. Germline loops: CDR1 SGHRS, CDR2 YFSETQ.

The chain is built from TRBV28 and TRBJ2-5, with a weak D call TRBD2 (5 bases). The CDR3 has 14 residues. The germline V gene encodes CDR1 MDHEN and CDR2 SYDVKM. Trimming stripped 8 bases from V and 5 bases from J, with 18 bases between. The CDR3 nucleotides read TGTGCCAGCGTTTCCTTTAAGGAGCGGGAGACCCAGTACTTC. This translates into CASVSFKERETQYF.

V and J are TRBV9 and TRBJ1-1; D possibly corresponds to TRBD1 (5 bases). This CDR3 comprises 15 residues. V gave up 0 bases and J gave up 10 bases, with 19 bases separating them. Per germline, CDR1 SGDLS and CDR2 YYNGEE. The CDR3: CASSVVGRDPGRAFF. The CDR3 nucleotides read TGTGCCAGCAGCGTAGTCGGACGGGACCCCGGGAGAGCTTTCTTT.

This clone was recorded once. The chain recombines TRBV9 with TRBJ2-5; 8 bases agree with TRBD1. V lost 0 bases and J lost 5; bases outside the gene matches: 3. CDR3 length: 14 amino acids. Germline V gene sequence: CDR1 SGDLS, CDR2 YYNGEE. The CDR3 spells CASSVAGGEETQYF. As DNA, the CDR3 is TGTGCCAGCAGCGTAGCAGGGGGCGAGGAGACCCAGTACTTC.

Judged by abundance, this clone is medium-sized. The rearrangement links TRBV27 to TRBJ2-5, with 8 bases matching TRBD2. Germline-derived CDR1 and CDR2 are MNHEY and SMNVEV (reference sequence). CDR3 size: 16 residues. V was clipped by 0 bases and J by 5 bases; unmatched bases: 8. The CDR3 loop reads CASSLSGGGPGETQYF. CDR3 DNA: TGTGCCAGCAGTTTATCGGGCGGGGGGCCGGGGGAGACCCAGTACTTC.

The chain uses TRBV7-8 and TRBJ1-1; 7 nucleotides match TRBD1. Per germline, CDR1 SGHVS and CDR2 FQNEAQ. Losses at the gene ends were 5 bases for V and 0 bases for J; bases not matched to a gene: 6. The CDR3 has 15 amino acids. CDR3 nucleotides: TGTGCCAGCAGCCCAGGGACAGTAATGAACACTGAAGCTTTCTTT. Its translation: CASSPGTVMNTEAFF.

This clone was detected a few times. This chain connects TRBV25-1 to TRBJ2-7, with D unclear. The CDR3 loop spans 13 amino acids. The germline gives CDR1 MGHDK, CDR2 SYGVNS. V was cut by 8 bases and J by 3 bases, with 14 bases left in between. The CDR3, as DNA: TGTGCCAGCGGTAGAGAGACATTCTACGAGCAGTACTTC. Translating gives CASGRETFYEQYF.

Concerning this clone: An end of the junction differs from the germline gene, which may be a read error. The chain combines TRBV10-1 with TRBJ1-1, with 7 bases that match TRBD1. Germline CDR1 is WNHNN and CDR2 is SYGVQD (reference sequence). The CDR3 length is 11 residues. The CDR3 reads CASSADRVRIF. The CDR3 coding sequence is TGCGCCAGCAGTGCCGACAGGGTGAGGATCTTT.

The rearrangement uses TRBV4-1 and TRBJ2-5; D possibly corresponds to TRBD1 (6 bases). V was cut by 1 base and J by 1 base, with 13 bases left in between. The CDR3 runs 16 residues. In germline, CDR1 is MGHRA, CDR2 YSYEKL. The CDR3 loop reads CASSQVGRGFQETQYF. The CDR3 DNA reads as TGCGCCAGCAGCCAAGTTGGCAGGGGATTCCAAGAGACCCAGTACTTC.

The CDR3 here is CASRSTRDRGWRTGELFF. CDR3 coding DNA: TGTGCCAGCCGTTCGACCCGGGACAGGGGTTGGAGGACCGGGGAGCTGTTTTTT. The chain recombines TRBV2 with TRBJ2-2, with TRBD1 matching over 10 bases. This CDR3 spans 18 amino acids. The germline CDR1 and CDR2 sequences are SNHLY and FYNNEI. J was trimmed by 5 bases and V by 8 bases; bases with no gene match: 17.

As regards this clone: Other nucleotide sequences from this sample produce the same CDR3. The CDR3: CASSLDGTGELFF. Written as DNA, the CDR3 is TGCGCCAGCAGCTTGGACGGCACCGGGGAGCTGTTTTTT. The chain is built from TRBV5-1 and TRBJ2-2; no clear D. This CDR3 spans 13 amino acids. Germline CDR1 reads SGHRS; CDR2 reads YFSETQ. V lost 0 bases, J lost 4 bases, and 4 bases lay in between.

This chain uses TRBV6-7 with TRBJ2-3; 11 bases fit TRBD2. TRBV6-7 belongs to the ORF category, with a function that is uncertain. The V segment lost 0 bases and the J segment 1 base; nucleotides outside the gene matches: 9. The CDR3 totals 19 residues. DNA of the CDR3: TGTGCCAGCAGTTACTCGATGATAGCGGGGGGGCCGGGCACAGATACGCAGTATTTT. Amino acids: CASSYSMIAGGPGTDTQYF.

This clone showed up just once. V is TRBV5-1 and J is TRBJ2-3; a weak D match, TRBD2 (5 bases). CDR1 and CDR2 (germline): SGHRS, YFSETQ. Trimming removed 0 bases from V and 4 bases from J, with 21 bases in between. The CDR3 sequence is 18 residues long. The CDR3 DNA reads TGCGCCAGCAGCTTGGTACGGACCGGTGCTAGCTCCCCAGATACGCAGTATTTT. It codes for CASSLVRTGASSPDTQYF.

This chain uses TRBV20-1 with TRBJ1-1; D gene ambiguous. V shed 7 bases and J shed 1 base, with 7 bases lying between them. This CDR3 contains 11 residues. Germline loops: CDR1 DFQATT, CDR2 SNEGSKA (reference sequence). CDR3: CSVVANTEAFF. The CDR3 nucleotides are TGCAGTGTGGTAGCGAACACTGAAGCTTTCTTT.

The gene calls are TRBV18 and TRBJ1-1; a possible D gene is TRBD1 (6 bases). The ends were cut back, 2 bases at V and 4 bases at J, with 11 bases in the middle. The CDR3 has 14 residues. CDR1 is KGHSH, CDR2 LQKENI, per germline. DNA for the CDR3: TGTGCCAGCTCACCATTAGTCAGGGGCACTGAAGCTTTCTTT. Protein: CASSPLVRGTEAFF.